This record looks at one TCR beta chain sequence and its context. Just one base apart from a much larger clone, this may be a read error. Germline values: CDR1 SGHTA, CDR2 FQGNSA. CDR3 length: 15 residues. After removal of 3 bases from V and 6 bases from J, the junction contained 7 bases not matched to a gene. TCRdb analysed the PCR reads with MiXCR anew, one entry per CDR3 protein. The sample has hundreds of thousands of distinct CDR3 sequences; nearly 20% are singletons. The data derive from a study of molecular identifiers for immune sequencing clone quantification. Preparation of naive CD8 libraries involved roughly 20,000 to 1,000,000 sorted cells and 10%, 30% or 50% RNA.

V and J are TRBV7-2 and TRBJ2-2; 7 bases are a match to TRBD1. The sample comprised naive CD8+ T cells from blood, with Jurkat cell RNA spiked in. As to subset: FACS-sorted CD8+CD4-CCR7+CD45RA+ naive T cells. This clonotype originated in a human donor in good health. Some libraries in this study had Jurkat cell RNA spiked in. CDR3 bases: TGTACCAGCAGCTTGTTTGCAGGGGGATCCGGGGAGCTGTTTTTT. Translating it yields CTSSLFAGGSGELFF.